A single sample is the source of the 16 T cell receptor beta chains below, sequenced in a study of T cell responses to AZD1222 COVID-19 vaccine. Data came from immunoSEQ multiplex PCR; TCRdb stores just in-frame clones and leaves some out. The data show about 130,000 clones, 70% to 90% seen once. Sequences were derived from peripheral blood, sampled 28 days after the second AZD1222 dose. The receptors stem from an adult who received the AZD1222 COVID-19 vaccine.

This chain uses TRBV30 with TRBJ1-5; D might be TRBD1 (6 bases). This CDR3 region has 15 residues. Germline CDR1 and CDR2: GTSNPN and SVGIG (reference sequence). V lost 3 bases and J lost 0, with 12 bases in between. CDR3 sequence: CAWSARGFSNQPQHF. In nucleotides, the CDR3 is TGTGCCTGGAGCGCCAGGGGTTTTAGCAATCAGCCCCAGCATTTT.

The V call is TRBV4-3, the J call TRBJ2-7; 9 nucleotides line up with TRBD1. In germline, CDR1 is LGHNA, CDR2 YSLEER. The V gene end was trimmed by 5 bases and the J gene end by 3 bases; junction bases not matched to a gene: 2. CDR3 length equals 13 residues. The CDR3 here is CASSRDRVYEQYF. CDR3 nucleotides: TGCGCCAGCAGCAGGGACAGGGTCTACGAGCAGTACTTC.

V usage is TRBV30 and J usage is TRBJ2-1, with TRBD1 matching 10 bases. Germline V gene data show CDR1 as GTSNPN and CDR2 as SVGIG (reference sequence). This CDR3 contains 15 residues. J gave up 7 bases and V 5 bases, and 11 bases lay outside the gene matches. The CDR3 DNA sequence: TGTGCCTGGTGCCTGGGACAGGGGATTCGGAATGAGCAGTTCTTC. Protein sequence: CAWCLGQGIRNEQFF.

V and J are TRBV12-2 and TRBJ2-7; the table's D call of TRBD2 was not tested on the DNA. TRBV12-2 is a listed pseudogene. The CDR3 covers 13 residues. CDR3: CASRSHTSYEQYF. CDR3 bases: TGTGCAAGTCGTAGCCACACCTCCTACGAGCAGTACTTC.

In nucleotides, the CDR3 is TGTGCCACCGCTCGGACAGCCTACGAGCAGTACTTC. Its protein product is CATARTAYEQYF. This chain connects TRBV19 to TRBJ2-7, with D perhaps TRBD1 (6 bases). Trimming removed 10 bases at V and 2 bases at J, with 12 bases between. The CDR3 has 12 amino acids. CDR1 LNHDA and CDR2 SQIVND come from the germline V gene (reference sequence).

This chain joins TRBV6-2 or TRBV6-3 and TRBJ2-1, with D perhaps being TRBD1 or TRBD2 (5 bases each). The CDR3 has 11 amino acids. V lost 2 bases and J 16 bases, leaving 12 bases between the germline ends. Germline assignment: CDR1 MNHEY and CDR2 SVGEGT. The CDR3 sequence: CASSYGTVGFF. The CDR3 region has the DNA TGTGCCAGCAGTTACGGGACCGTGGGCTTCTTC.

DNA for the CDR3: TGTGCCTGGAGTGTAAGTTCCGGGGTTGGTGAAAAACTGTTTTTT. It translates to CAWSVSSGVGEKLFF. This chain uses TRBV30 with TRBJ1-4; D is unclear. Trimming took 0 bases from V and 7 from J, leaving 15 bases between them. From germline, CDR1 is GTSNPN and CDR2 SVGIG (reference sequence). There are 15 residues in the CDR3.

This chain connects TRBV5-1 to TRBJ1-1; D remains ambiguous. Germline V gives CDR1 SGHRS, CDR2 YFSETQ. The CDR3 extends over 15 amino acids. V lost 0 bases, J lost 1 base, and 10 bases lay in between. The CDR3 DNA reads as TGCGCCAGCAGCTTGGGCTATGGGCGGAACACTGAAGCTTTCTTT. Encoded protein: CASSLGYGRNTEAFF.

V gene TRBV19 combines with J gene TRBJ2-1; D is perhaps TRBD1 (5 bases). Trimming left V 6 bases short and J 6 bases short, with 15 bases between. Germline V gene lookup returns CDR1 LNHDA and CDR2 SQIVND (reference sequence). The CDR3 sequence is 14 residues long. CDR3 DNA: TGTGCCAGTAGCCCAGGGTACTGGGGCAATGAGCAGTTCTTC. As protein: CASSPGYWGNEQFF.

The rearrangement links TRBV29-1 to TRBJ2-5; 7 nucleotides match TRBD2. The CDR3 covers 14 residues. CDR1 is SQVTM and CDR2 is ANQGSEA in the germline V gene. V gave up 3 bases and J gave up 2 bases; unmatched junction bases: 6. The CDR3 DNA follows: TGCAGCGTTGACGGGTCTAGCGGACAAGAGACCCAGTACTTC. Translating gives CSVDGSSGQETQYF. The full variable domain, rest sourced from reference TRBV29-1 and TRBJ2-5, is SAVISQKPSRDICQRGTSLTIQCQVDSQVTMMFWYRQQPGQSLTLIATANQGSEATYESGFVIDKFPISRPNLTFSTLTVSNMSPEDSSIYLCSVDGSSGQETQYFGPGTRLLVL.

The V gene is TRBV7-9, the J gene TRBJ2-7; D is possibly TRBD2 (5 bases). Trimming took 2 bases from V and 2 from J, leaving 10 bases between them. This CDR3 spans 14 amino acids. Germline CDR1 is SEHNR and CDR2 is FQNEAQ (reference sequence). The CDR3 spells CASSLSRTPYEQYF. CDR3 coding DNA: TGTGCCAGCAGCTTATCCCGGACTCCCTACGAGCAGTACTTC.

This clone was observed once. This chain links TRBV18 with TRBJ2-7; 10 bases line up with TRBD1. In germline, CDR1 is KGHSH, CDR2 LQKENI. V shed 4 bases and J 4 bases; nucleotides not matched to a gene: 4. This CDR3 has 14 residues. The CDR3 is CASSLTGQGYEQYF. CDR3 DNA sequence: TGTGCCAGCTCACTTACGGGACAGGGGTACGAGCAGTACTTC.

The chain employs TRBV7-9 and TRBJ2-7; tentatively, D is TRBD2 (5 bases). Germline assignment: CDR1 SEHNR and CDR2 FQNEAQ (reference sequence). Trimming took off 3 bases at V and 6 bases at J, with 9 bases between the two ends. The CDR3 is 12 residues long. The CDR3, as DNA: TGTGCCAGCAGCTTCCCACGGGGCGAGCAGTACTTC. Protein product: CASSFPRGEQYF.

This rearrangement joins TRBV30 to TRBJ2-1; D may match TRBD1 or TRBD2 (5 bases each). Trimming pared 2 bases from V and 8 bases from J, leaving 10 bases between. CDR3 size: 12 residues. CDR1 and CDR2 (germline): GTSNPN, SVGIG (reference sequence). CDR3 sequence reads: CAWSNRGYEQFF. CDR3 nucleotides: TGTGCCTGGAGTAATCGGGGCTATGAGCAGTTCTTC. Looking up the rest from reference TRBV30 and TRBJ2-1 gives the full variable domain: SQTIHQWPATLVQPVGSPLSLECTVEGTSNPNLYWYRQAAGRGLQLLFYSVGIGQISSEVPQNLSASRPQDRQFILSSKKLLLSDSGFYLCAWSNRGYEQFFGPGTRLTVL.

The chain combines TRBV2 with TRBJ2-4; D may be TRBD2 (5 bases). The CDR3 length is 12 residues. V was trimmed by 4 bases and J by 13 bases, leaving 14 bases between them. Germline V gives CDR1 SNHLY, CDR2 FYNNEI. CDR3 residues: CASSVERETQYF. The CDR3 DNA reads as TGTGCCAGCAGTGTAGAACGGGAAACGCAGTACTTC.

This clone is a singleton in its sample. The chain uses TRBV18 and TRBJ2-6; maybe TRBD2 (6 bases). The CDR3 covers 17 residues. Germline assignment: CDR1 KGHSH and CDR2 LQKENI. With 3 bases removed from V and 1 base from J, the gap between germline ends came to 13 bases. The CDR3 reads CASSPRGQSSGANVLTF. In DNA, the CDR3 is TGTGCCAGCTCACCGCGGGGCCAGTCATCTGGGGCCAACGTCCTGACTTTC. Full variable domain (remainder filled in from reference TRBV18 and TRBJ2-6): NAGVMQNPRHLVRRRGQEARLRCSPMKGHSHVYWYRQLPEEGLKFMVYLQKENIIDESGMPKERFSAEFPKEGPSILRIQQVVRGDSAAYFCASSPRGQSSGANVLTFGAGSRLTVL.